The clone carrying this T cell receptor beta chain showed up just a few times. CDR3 size: 14 residues. Trimming cost V 7 bases and J 3 bases, with 13 bases left between them. Germline CDR1 reads MNHEY; CDR2 reads SVGAGI. The data were taken from a study of blood T cell repertoires in COVID-19. Study-level background: The cDNA or gDNA used as material had been derived from T cells, B-cell-depleted T cells, or PBMCs.

As handled by the study authors: Amplified reference gene primers provided the basis for estimating nucleated cell counts. The repertoire was sequenced with immunoSEQ multiplex PCR; TCRdb's copy has only in-frame clones and lacks some. V and J calls and clone size follow that table, whereas D and trimming were derived from the DNA. The sample carries under 300,000 clones, roughly 90% recorded once. This receptor was taken from a man aged 55 to 70 who had recovered from COVID-19. The rearrangement uses TRBV6-5 and TRBJ1-3; D gene ambiguous. The specimen sequenced was peripheral blood. DNA of the CDR3: TGTGCCAGCACCTCCGCGGGATTTGGAAACACCATATATTTT. It translates to CASTSAGFGNTIYF.